This is a list of T cell receptor beta chains from one sample in a study of blood T cell repertoires in COVID-19. Assay: immunoSEQ multiplex PCR; the TCRdb copy retains only in-frame clones and omits some. There are 250,000 to 300,000 clones in the sample; 91% occur only once, and about 2% lies in the top ten. Sequenced input: peripheral blood. The receptors here all came from a woman in her 30s with COVID-19, enrolled during active disease. Both conserved end residues are trimmed from each CDR3. A D gene is named only where the DNA matches it firmly.

d_call: .; v_call: TRBV11-2; j_call: TRBJ2-5; cdr3_aa: ASSPLAGETQY
d_call: .; v_call: TRBV5-5; j_call: TRBJ1-1; cdr3_aa: ASSQTTSNTEAF
d_call: TRBD1; v_call: TRBV5-1; j_call: TRBJ2-7; cdr3_aa: ASSLGQGSYEQY
d_call: .; v_call: TRBV7-6; j_call: TRBJ1-6; cdr3_aa: ASSPESSYNSPLH
d_call: TRBD1; v_call: TRBV19; j_call: TRBJ1-6; cdr3_aa: ASSSPRDRGWTPLH
d_call: TRBD1; v_call: TRBV28; j_call: TRBJ2-7; cdr3_aa: ASNRGRSYEQY
d_call: TRBD1; v_call: TRBV11-2; j_call: TRBJ2-5; cdr3_aa: ASSAGQGGWGETQY
d_call: .; v_call: TRBV12-3/TRBV12-4; j_call: TRBJ2-1; cdr3_aa: ASSRAGWNEQF
d_call: .; v_call: TRBV19; j_call: TRBJ2-1; cdr3_aa: ASSMRRDYNEQF
d_call: TRBD2; v_call: TRBV27; j_call: TRBJ2-7; cdr3_aa: ASSDLSGSYEQY
d_call: TRBD2; v_call: TRBV11-2; j_call: TRBJ2-1; cdr3_aa: ASSFNVSREGLPYNEQF
d_call: TRBD2; v_call: TRBV6-1; j_call: TRBJ2-6; cdr3_aa: ASSEAGGAGANVLT
d_call: TRBD1; v_call: TRBV6-5; j_call: TRBJ1-1; cdr3_aa: ASRSEGGFTEAF
d_call: TRBD2; v_call: TRBV7-2; j_call: TRBJ2-1; cdr3_aa: ASSLVLAAIYNEQF
d_call: .; v_call: TRBV5-1; j_call: TRBJ1-1; cdr3_aa: ASSNTGHTEAF
d_call: TRBD1; v_call: TRBV27; j_call: TRBJ2-7; cdr3_aa: ASSPAGTGTYEQY
d_call: TRBD2; v_call: TRBV6-5; j_call: TRBJ2-1; cdr3_aa: ATTTTSGREQF
d_call: TRBD2; v_call: TRBV27; j_call: TRBJ2-6; cdr3_aa: ASTRGGGPLGGANVLT
d_call: .; v_call: TRBV5-1; j_call: TRBJ2-5; cdr3_aa: ASSLGGVQETQY
d_call: TRBD2; v_call: TRBV12-5; j_call: TRBJ2-7; cdr3_aa: ASGFNPGTSGSERSYEQY
d_call: .; v_call: TRBV28; j_call: TRBJ2-5; cdr3_aa: ASSLAETQY
d_call: .; v_call: TRBV5-1; j_call: TRBJ1-4; cdr3_aa: ASRGGANEKLF
d_call: TRBD1; v_call: TRBV11-2; j_call: TRBJ2-7; cdr3_aa: ASSLGAGGDEQY
d_call: .; v_call: TRBV18; j_call: TRBJ1-2; cdr3_aa: ASSPDTPRGYT
d_call: .; v_call: TRBV5-1; j_call: TRBJ2-2; cdr3_aa: ASSEPGTNTGELF
d_call: TRBD2; v_call: TRBV7-2; j_call: TRBJ2-3; cdr3_aa: ASSLGGLAGGDTQY
d_call: .; v_call: TRBV6-5; j_call: TRBJ1-1; cdr3_aa: ASRPGRGTEAF
d_call: .; v_call: TRBV6-2/TRBV6-3; j_call: TRBJ2-5; cdr3_aa: ASSYPGSKGETQY
d_call: TRBD1; v_call: TRBV11-2; j_call: TRBJ2-2; cdr3_aa: ASFTYGTGNTGELF
d_call: TRBD1; v_call: TRBV28; j_call: TRBJ2-3; cdr3_aa: ASSRQGFSDTQY
d_call: .; v_call: TRBV19; j_call: TRBJ1-5; cdr3_aa: ASSIGSGIQPQH
d_call: .; v_call: TRBV5-1; j_call: TRBJ1-1; cdr3_aa: ASREAMNTEAF
d_call: .; v_call: TRBV29-1; j_call: TRBJ2-5; cdr3_aa: SVVLSGETQY
d_call: .; v_call: TRBV10-3; j_call: TRBJ2-2; cdr3_aa: AISEGRDTGELF
d_call: .; v_call: TRBV29-1; j_call: TRBJ2-3; cdr3_aa: SAPGATQY
d_call: TRBD2; v_call: TRBV19; j_call: TRBJ2-1; cdr3_aa: ASGFLAGEFYEQF
d_call: .; v_call: TRBV5-1; j_call: TRBJ2-7; cdr3_aa: ASSMGTSNYEQY
d_call: .; v_call: TRBV30; j_call: TRBJ2-5; cdr3_aa: AWSRQGETQY
d_call: .; v_call: TRBV6-6; j_call: TRBJ2-7; cdr3_aa: ASSYSMDSYEQY
d_call: TRBD1; v_call: TRBV4-2; j_call: TRBJ1-6; cdr3_aa: ASSQGELTGGVSPLH
d_call: TRBD1; v_call: TRBV30; j_call: TRBJ1-1; cdr3_aa: AWDRGLVNTEAF
d_call: .; v_call: TRBV28; j_call: TRBJ1-3; cdr3_aa: ASKEGVGGNTIY
d_call: .; v_call: TRBV3-1/TRBV3-2; j_call: TRBJ1-1; cdr3_aa: ASSLQRRTEAF
d_call: .; v_call: TRBV2; j_call: TRBJ2-7; cdr3_aa: ASKRQDRSYEQY
d_call: TRBD1; v_call: TRBV11-2; j_call: TRBJ1-6; cdr3_aa: ASGQTGASPLH
d_call: TRBD1; v_call: TRBV30; j_call: TRBJ1-1; cdr3_aa: AWNGGGGPEAF
d_call: .; v_call: TRBV11-2; j_call: TRBJ1-3; cdr3_aa: ASSLVEGPGNTIY
d_call: TRBD1; v_call: TRBV28; j_call: TRBJ2-7; cdr3_aa: ASSITGGYLYEQY
d_call: .; v_call: TRBV3-1/TRBV3-2; j_call: TRBJ2-1; cdr3_aa: ASSQGGFGESEQF
d_call: .; v_call: TRBV10-3; j_call: TRBJ2-7; cdr3_aa: AISESSVAGPYEQY